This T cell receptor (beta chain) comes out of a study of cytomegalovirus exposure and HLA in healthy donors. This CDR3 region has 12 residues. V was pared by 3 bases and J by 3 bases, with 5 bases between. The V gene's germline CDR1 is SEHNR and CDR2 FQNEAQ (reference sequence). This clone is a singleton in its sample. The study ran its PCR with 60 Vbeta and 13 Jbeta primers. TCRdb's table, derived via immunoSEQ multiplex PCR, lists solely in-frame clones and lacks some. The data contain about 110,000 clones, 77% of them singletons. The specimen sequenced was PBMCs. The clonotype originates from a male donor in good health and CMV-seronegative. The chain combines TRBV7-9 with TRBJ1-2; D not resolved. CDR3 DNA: TGTGCCAGCAGCTTCAGTGACTATGGCTACACCTTC. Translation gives CASSFSDYGYTF.